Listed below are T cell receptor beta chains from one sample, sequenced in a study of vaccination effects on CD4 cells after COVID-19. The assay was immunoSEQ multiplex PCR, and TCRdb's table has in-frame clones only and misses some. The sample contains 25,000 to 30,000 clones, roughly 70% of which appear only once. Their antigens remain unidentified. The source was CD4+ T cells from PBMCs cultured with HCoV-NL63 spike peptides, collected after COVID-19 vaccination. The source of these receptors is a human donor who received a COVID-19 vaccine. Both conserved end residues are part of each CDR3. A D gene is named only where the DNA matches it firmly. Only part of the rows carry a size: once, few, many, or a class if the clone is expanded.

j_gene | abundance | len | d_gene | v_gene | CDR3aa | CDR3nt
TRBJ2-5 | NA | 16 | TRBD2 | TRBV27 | CASRPRSGRTGETQYF | TGTGCCAGCAGGCCAAGAAGCGGGAGGACGGGAGAGACCCAGTACTTC
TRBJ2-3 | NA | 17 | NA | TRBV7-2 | CASSLVSRGAGVDTQYF | TGTGCCAGCAGCTTAGTCTCCCGAGGGGCAGGTGTGGATACGCAGTATTTT
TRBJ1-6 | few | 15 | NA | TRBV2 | CASRGLSSYNSPLHF | TGTGCCAGCAGAGGGCTCAGCTCCTATAATTCACCCCTCCACTTT
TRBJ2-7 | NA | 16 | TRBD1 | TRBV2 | CASPYALGQGSYEQYF | TGTGCCAGCCCCTATGCCCTAGGACAGGGATCCTACGAGCAGTACTTC
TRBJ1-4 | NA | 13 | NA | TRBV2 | CASRAGGDEKLFF | TGTGCCAGCAGAGCGGGGGGGGATGAAAAACTGTTTTTT
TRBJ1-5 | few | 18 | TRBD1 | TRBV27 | CASSLWGQGRNSNQPQHF | TGTGCCAGCAGTTTATGGGGACAGGGGAGAAATAGCAATCAGCCCCAGCATTTT
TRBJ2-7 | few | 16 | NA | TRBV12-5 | CASGLTSTSYSYEQYF | TGTGCTAGTGGTTTGACCTCGACTAGTTACTCCTACGAGCAGTACTTC
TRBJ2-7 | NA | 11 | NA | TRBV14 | CASSQGGEQYF | TGTGCCAGCAGCCAAGGGGGCGAGCAGTACTTC
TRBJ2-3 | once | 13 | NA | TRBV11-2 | CASSLQSTDTQYF | TGTGCCAGCAGCCTCCAATCCACAGATACGCAGTATTTT
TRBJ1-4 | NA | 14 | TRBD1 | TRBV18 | CASSPRTGYEKLFF | TGTGCCAGCTCGCCGAGGACAGGGTACGAAAAACTGTTTTTT
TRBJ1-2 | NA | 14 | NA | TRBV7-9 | CASRYTGPNYGYTF | TGTGCCAGCAGGTATACCGGGCCCAACTATGGCTACACCTTC
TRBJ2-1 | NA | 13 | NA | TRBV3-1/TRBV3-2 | CASSQDPVFEQFF | TGTGCCAGCAGCCAAGATCCAGTATTTGAGCAGTTCTTC
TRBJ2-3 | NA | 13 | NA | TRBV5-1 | CASNPGGTDTQYF | TGCGCCAGCAATCCAGGGGGCACAGATACGCAGTATTTT
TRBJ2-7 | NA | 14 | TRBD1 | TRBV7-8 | CASSADRSGYEQYF | TGTGCCAGCAGCGCGGACAGGAGCGGCTACGAGCAGTACTTC
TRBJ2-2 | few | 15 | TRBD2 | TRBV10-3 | CAIRGGLENTGELFF | TGTGCCATCAGGGGAGGACTAGAGAACACCGGGGAGCTGTTTTTT
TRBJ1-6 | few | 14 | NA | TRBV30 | CAWSVTVSNSPLHF | TGTGCCTGGAGTGTAACGGTATCAAATTCACCCCTCCACTTT
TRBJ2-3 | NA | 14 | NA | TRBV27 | CASGRGVPTDTQYF | TGTGCCAGCGGGAGGGGGGTGCCCACAGATACGCAGTATTTT
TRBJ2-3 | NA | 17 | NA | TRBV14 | CASSQDRGLAGADTQYF | TGTGCCAGCAGCCAAGATCGGGGACTTGCAGGAGCGGATACGCAGTATTTT
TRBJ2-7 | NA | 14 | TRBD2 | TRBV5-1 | CASRGLAGGNEQYF | TGCGCCAGCCGCGGACTAGCGGGAGGGAACGAGCAGTACTTC
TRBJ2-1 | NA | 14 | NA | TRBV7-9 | CATLMGYSNNEQFF | TGTGCCACCCTAATGGGCTATTCTAACAATGAGCAGTTCTTC
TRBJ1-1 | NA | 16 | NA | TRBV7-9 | CASSFPAGTLNTEAFF | TGTGCCAGCAGCTTCCCAGCCGGGACATTGAACACTGAAGCTTTCTTT
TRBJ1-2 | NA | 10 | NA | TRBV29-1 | CSVERNGYTF | TGCAGCGTTGAAAGAAATGGCTACACCTTC
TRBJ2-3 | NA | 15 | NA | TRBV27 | CASSLSDYFTDTQYF | TGTGCCAGCAGTTTATCGGACTACTTCACAGATACGCAGTATTTT
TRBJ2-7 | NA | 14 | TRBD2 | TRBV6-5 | CASTWTSIGYEQYF | TGTGCCAGCACCTGGACTAGCATCGGCTACGAGCAGTACTTC
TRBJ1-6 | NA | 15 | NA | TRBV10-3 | CAISELDMENSPLHF | TGTGCCATCAGTGAGTTGGACATGGAGAATTCACCCCTCCACTTT
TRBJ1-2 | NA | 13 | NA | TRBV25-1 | CASSEDDNYGYTF | TGTGCCAGCAGTGAGGACGATAACTATGGCTACACCTTC
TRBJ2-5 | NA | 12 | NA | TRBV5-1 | CASSFDQETQYF | TGCGCCAGCAGCTTTGACCAAGAGACCCAGTACTTC
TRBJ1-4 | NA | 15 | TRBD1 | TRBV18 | CASSPLGQGNEKLFF | TGTGCCAGCTCACCATTGGGACAGGGGAATGAAAAACTGTTTTTT
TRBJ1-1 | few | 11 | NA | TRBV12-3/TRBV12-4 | CASSLSREAFF | TGTGCCAGCAGTTTATCCAGGGAAGCTTTCTTT
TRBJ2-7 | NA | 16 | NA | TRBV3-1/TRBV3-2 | CASSQVTPGDGGEQYF | TGTGCCAGCAGCCAAGTTACCCCGGGGGACGGAGGGGAGCAGTACTTC
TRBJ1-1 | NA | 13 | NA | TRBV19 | CASLGPFTTEAFF | TGTGCCAGCCTCGGTCCTTTCACGACTGAAGCTTTCTTT
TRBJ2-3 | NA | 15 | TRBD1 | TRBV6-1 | CASSEGQGGFDTQYF | TGTGCCAGCAGTGAAGGACAGGGGGGGTTCGATACGCAGTATTTT
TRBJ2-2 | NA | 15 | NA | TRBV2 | CASSAQGGVTGELFF | TGTGCCAGCAGTGCCCAGGGAGGCGTCACCGGGGAGCTGTTTTTT
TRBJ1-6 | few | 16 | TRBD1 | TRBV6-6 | CASSKQQGAADSPLHF | TGTGCCAGCAGCAAACAGCAGGGGGCCGCCGATTCACCCCTCCACTTT
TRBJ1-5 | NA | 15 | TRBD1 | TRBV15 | CATSRETGRRQPQHF | TGTGCCACCAGCAGAGAGACAGGGAGGCGTCAGCCCCAGCATTTT
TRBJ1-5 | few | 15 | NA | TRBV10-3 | CAISEPGTYNQPQHF | TGTGCCATCAGTGAGCCTGGGACATATAATCAGCCCCAGCATTTT
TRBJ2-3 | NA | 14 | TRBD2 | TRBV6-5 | CASTPAGVTDTQYF | TGTGCCAGCACGCCAGCGGGGGTAACAGATACGCAGTATTTT
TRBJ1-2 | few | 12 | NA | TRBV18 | CASSDSPSLYTF | TGTGCCAGCTCCGACAGCCCGTCCCTCTACACCTTC
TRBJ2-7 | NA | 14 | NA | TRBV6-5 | CASRQTVFSYEQYF | TGTGCCAGCAGGCAAACAGTTTTTTCCTACGAGCAGTACTTC
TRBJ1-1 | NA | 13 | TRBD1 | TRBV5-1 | CASSGQRNTEAFF | TGCGCCAGTTCGGGACAGCGGAACACTGAAGCTTTCTTT
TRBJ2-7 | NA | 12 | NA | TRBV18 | CASSPSSYEQYF | TGTGCCAGCTCCCCAAGCTCCTACGAGCAGTACTTC